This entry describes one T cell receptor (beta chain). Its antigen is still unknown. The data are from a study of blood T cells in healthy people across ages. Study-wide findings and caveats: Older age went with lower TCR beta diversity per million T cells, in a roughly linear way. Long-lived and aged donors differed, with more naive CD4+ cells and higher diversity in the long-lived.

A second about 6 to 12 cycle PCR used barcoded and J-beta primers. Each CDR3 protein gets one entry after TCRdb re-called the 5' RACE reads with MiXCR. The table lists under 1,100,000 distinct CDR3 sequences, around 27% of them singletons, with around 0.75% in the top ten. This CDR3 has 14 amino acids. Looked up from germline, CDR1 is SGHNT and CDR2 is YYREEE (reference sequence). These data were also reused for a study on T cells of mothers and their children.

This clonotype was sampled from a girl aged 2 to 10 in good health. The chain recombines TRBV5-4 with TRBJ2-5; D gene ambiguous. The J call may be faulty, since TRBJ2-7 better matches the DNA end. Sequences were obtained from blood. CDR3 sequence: CASSTEINSDEQYF. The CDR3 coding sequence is TGTGCCAGCAGCACTGAAATAAACAGCGACGAGCAGTACTTC.